This entry is about one T cell receptor (beta chain). Study processing details: Quantification of nucleated cells was approximated via reference gene primer amplification. Libraries were prepared by immunoSEQ multiplex PCR; TCRdb keeps only in-frame clonotypes and omits some of them. D and trimming were read from the DNA, whereas the V and J calls and clone size are those reported in that table. The sample has roughly 500,000 clones; around 87% are singletons. The data derive from a study of blood T cell repertoires in COVID-19. On the study more broadly: Nucleic acid was either cDNA or gDNA, and it came from T cells, B-cell-depleted T cells, or PBMCs.

V was cut by 7 bases and J by 6 bases, with 12 bases left in between. In germline, CDR1 is SQVTM, CDR2 ANQGSEA. The CDR3 extends over 11 amino acids. The participants were between roughly 18 and 90 years old and came from 24 US areas. Membership in each cohort depended on participant-reported clinical history. The sample taken for sequencing was PBMCs or T cells enriched from blood (not recorded which). The source of this sequence is a woman aged 40 to 50 who had recovered from COVID-19. The chain combines TRBV29-1 with TRBJ1-1; D is possibly TRBD1 (5 bases). The chain's CDR3 is CSASRGAEAFF. As DNA, the CDR3 is TGCAGCGCTTCTCGGGGGGCTGAAGCTTTCTTT.